A single sample is the source of the 15 T cell receptor beta chains below, sequenced in a study of T-cell memory formation after mild COVID-19. TCRdb re-analysed the 5' RACE reads in MiXCR, keeping a single row per CDR3 protein. In the table there are roughly 620,000 distinct CDR3 sequences, more than 15% of which are singletons. Sequencing was performed on PBMCs or a T cell subset sorted from them (not recorded which). The source is an adult woman who had mild COVID-19 (a few samples of this study predate the infection). Cell type and time point are not known.

In its sample, this clonotype was seen a few times. The chain links TRBV7-9 to TRBJ2-5; 9 bases align to TRBD1. The germline CDR1 and CDR2 sequences are SEHNR and FQNEAQ (reference sequence). The V segment lost 4 bases and the J segment 4 bases; nucleotides outside the gene matches: 7. There are 15 residues in the CDR3. CDR3 residues: CASSSRDRVRETQYF. CDR3 bases: TGTGCCAGCAGCTCCCGGGACAGGGTGCGAGAGACCCAGTACTTC.

The gene calls are TRBV5-6 and TRBJ1-1; the match to TRBD1 covers 9 bases. V dropped 0 bases and J dropped 3; count of bases not matched to a gene: 12. CDR1 is SGHDT, CDR2 YYEEEE, per germline. The CDR3 has 18 amino acids. CDR3 residues: CASSLAHNRQGEYTEAFF. The CDR3 region has the DNA TGTGCCAGCAGCTTGGCTCATAATCGACAGGGGGAATACACTGAAGCTTTCTTT.

This clonotype appeared a few times. The chain has TRBV7-9 and TRBJ2-5; D gene uncertain. The CDR3 extends over 13 amino acids. Between the trimmed V and J ends, which lost 0 bases and 4 bases, there was a span of 6 bases. Germline-derived CDR1 and CDR2 are SEHNR and FQNEAQ (reference sequence). The CDR3 sequence: CASSLADRETQYF. The CDR3 DNA reads as TGTGCCAGCAGCTTAGCGGATAGAGAGACCCAGTACTTC.

The chain recombines TRBV19 with TRBJ2-7; 8 bases fit TRBD1. The germline V gene encodes CDR1 LNHDA and CDR2 SQIVND (reference sequence). This CDR3 comprises 13 residues. V was pared by 5 bases and J by 11 bases, with 11 bases of the junction left unmatched. The CDR3 loop is CASSPGQGLEKYF. In nucleotides, the CDR3 is TGTGCCAGTAGTCCAGGACAGGGTTTGGAGAAGTACTTC.

This clonotype has just a few counts. The chain joins TRBV5-1 to TRBJ2-7; 10 bases align to TRBD1. J gave up 2 bases and V 5 bases, and 10 bases lay outside the gene matches. Germline V lookup: CDR1 SGHRS, CDR2 YFSETQ. This CDR3 has 16 residues. The CDR3 sequence is CASRMEWGTGAYEQYF. CDR3 bases: TGCGCCAGCAGAATGGAGTGGGGGACAGGGGCCTACGAGCAGTACTTC.

This clonotype showed up many times. The J gene is TRBJ2-5, the V gene TRBV24-1; TRBD2 matches at 7 bases. The CDR3 contains 16 residues. Unmatched junction bases numbered 11, after V lost 5 bases and J lost 3 bases. Germline CDR1 is KGHDR and CDR2 is SFDVKD. The CDR3 region is CATSAPGSGREETQYF. The CDR3 DNA reads TGTGCCACCAGTGCCCCTGGTTCAGGGAGGGAAGAGACCCAGTACTTC.

This clonotype showed up just a few times. The CDR3 is CASSQVIGQGVSANEKLFF. CDR3 bases: TGTGCCAGCAGCCAAGTTATCGGACAGGGGGTATCAGCTAATGAAAAACTGTTTTTT. The chain carries TRBV3-1 and TRBJ1-4, with TRBD1 matching over 10 bases. J was trimmed by 3 bases and V by 1 base; bases with no gene match: 11. Germline assignment: CDR1 LGHDT and CDR2 YNNKEL (reference sequence). The CDR3 is made up of 19 amino acids.

This clonotype turned up a few times. The V and J genes are TRBV29-1 and TRBJ2-5; D is possibly TRBD1 (6 bases). Looked up from germline, CDR1 is SQVTM and CDR2 is ANQGSEA. V shed 4 bases and J shed 4 bases, with 19 bases lying between them. CDR3 length: 15 amino acids. In DNA form, the CDR3 reads TGCAGCGTTGGGTGGACAGAGCTGGGGGTAGAGACCCAGTACTTC. Its translation: CSVGWTELGVETQYF.

This chain uses TRBV18 with TRBJ1-2; a weak D match, TRBD1 (6 bases). The CDR3 is 16 residues long. Between the trimmed V and J ends, which lost 4 bases and 6 bases, there was a span of 21 bases. Germline assignment: CDR1 KGHSH and CDR2 LQKENI. The CDR3 is CASSLLQGEQKDGYTF. In DNA, the CDR3 is TGTGCCAGCTCACTGTTACAGGGCGAACAAAAGGATGGCTACACCTTC.

The V gene is TRBV7-9, the J gene TRBJ2-5, with D perhaps being TRBD1 or TRBD2 (6 bases each). V gave up 5 bases and J gave up 7 bases, with 17 bases separating them. Germline V CDR1 and CDR2: SEHNR, FQNEAQ (reference sequence). The CDR3 contains 14 residues. The CDR3 DNA sequence: TGTGCCAGCAGCGGGGGGCAGGCGATTCGGACCCAGTACTTC. Translated: CASSGGQAIRTQYF.

V is TRBV15 and J is TRBJ2-7; TRBD1 agrees at 9 bases. After removal of 4 bases from V and 4 bases from J, the junction contained 8 bases not matched to a gene. CDR3 length: 15 amino acids. Germline values: CDR1 LNHNV, CDR2 YYDKDF (reference sequence). The CDR3 sequence: CATSTTGTGRYEQYF. The CDR3 nucleotides read TGTGCCACCAGCACAACCGGGACAGGGAGGTACGAGCAGTACTTC. The complete variable domain, with remaining parts taken from reference TRBV15 and TRBJ2-7, reads DAMVIQNPRYQVTQFGKPVTLSCSQTLNHNVMYWYQQKSSQAPKLLFHYYDKDFNNEADTPDNFQSRRPNTSFCFLDIRSPGLGDTAMYLCATSTTGTGRYEQYFGPGTRLTVT.

The gene calls are TRBV12-3 or TRBV12-4 and TRBJ2-7; 11 nucleotides align to TRBD2. V lost 10 bases and J lost 3; bases outside the gene matches: 8. The CDR3 runs 14 residues. The CDR3 DNA sequence: TGTGCCACCTCCCTTGGGACTAGCGGCTACGAGCAGTACTTC. Translated, it gives CATSLGTSGYEQYF.

This clonotype appeared a few times. This rearrangement joins TRBV11-3 to TRBJ2-1; 7 nucleotides agree with TRBD2. Germline V gene lookup returns CDR1 SGHNT and CDR2 YENEEA. With V trimmed by 1 base and J by 3 bases, 6 bases remained unmatched. CDR3 length equals 16 residues. CDR3 DNA sequence: TGTGCCAGCAGCTTAGTGGCGGGAGTAAACTACAATGAGCAGTTCTTC. Amino acid sequence: CASSLVAGVNYNEQFF.

CDR3 sequence reads: CSATRLAGNYEQYF. The CDR3 coding sequence is TGCAGTGCTACCAGACTAGCGGGAAACTACGAGCAGTACTTC. This sequence joins TRBV20-1 and TRBJ2-7; TRBD2 aligns across 11 bases. Per germline, CDR1 DFQATT and CDR2 SNEGSKA (reference sequence). This CDR3 spans 14 amino acids. With V trimmed by 4 bases and J by 3 bases, 5 bases remained unmatched.

The J gene is TRBJ1-3, the V gene TRBV29-1, with no clear D. The V and J ends lost 4 bases and 3 bases respectively, with 7 bases between them. The CDR3 spans 12 residues. CDR1 is SQVTM and CDR2 is ANQGSEA in the germline V gene. CDR3 in DNA: TGCAGCGTTGTGGGATTTGGAAACACCATATATTTT. The encoded protein is CSVVGFGNTIYF.